This TCR beta chain was found in a study of Ad26.COV2.S vaccination and SARS-CoV-2 variants. Study-level points and caveats: From the TCR breadth and depth analyses, total T cell responses may have been underestimated.

V dropped 3 bases and J dropped 0 bases, with 9 bases sitting between them. The CDR3 extends over 15 amino acids. The germline V gene encodes CDR1 SGHNT and CDR2 YYREEE (reference sequence). TCRdb's table, derived via immunoSEQ multiplex PCR, lists solely in-frame clones and lacks some. This table holds some 340,000 clones, 86% found once. As regards this clone: Its specificity is not known.

Treatment: around 19 received Ad26.COV2.S at low or high dose, single or two shots; about 5 received placebo; per-sample allocation not given. Day 63 after the first vaccine or placebo injection was the time point for sampling. Sample: peripheral blood, taken in a trial of Ad26.COV2.S vaccine versus placebo. The receptor's source is a person aged 18-60 years who received the Ad26.COV2.S COVID-19 vaccine or a placebo. The gene calls are TRBV5-4 and TRBJ1-4; D might be TRBD1 (5 bases). This CDR3 is CASSSQGSTNEKLFF. The CDR3 coding sequence is TGTGCCAGCAGCTCGCAGGGTTCAACTAATGAAAAACTGTTTTTT.